Each of the 2 T cell receptor beta chains below was sequenced from the same sample in a study of tumor-infiltrating lymphocytes in primary liver carcinoma. Unsorted whole blood supplied the blood RNA, and germline DNA was isolated too. TCR beta cDNA was prepared out of roughly 0.5 ug total RNA by means of a constant-region primer. TCR beta libraries came from three nested multiplex PCR rounds using slightly modified ARM-PCR. Investigators reported that the first two PCR rounds, at around 9 cycles each, used TRBV1-TRBV30 forward primers with a C-beta reverse primer. TCRdb reanalysed the multiplex PCR reads using MiXCR and keeps one entry per CDR3 protein. The sample contains fewer than 400,000 distinct CDR3 sequences, around three fifths of which appear only once. Specimen: peripheral blood. The receptors stem from a man aged 35 to 55 with primary liver carcinoma and hepatitis B virus infection.

Worth noting for this clonotype: A much larger clone differs from this one at a single base, so this may be a read error. The chain employs TRBV29-1 and TRBJ1-3; TRBD1 is a possible D gene (6 bases). CDR3 length equals 12 residues. Germline lookup yields CDR1 SQVTM and CDR2 ANQGSEA. In DNA, the CDR3 is TGCGGCGTCCAGACAGGAGGAAACACCATATATTTT. It specifies CGVQTGGNTIYF.

At least ten counts were recorded for this clonotype. The V and J genes are TRBV11-2 and TRBJ2-3, with TRBD1 identical over 9 bases. The CDR3 length is 14 residues. V shed 5 bases, J shed 6 bases, and the junction held 6 bases outside the gene matches. From germline, CDR1 is SGHAT and CDR2 FQNNGV. The CDR3 region has the DNA TGTGCCAGCAGCCGACAGGGGGTAGCCGATACGCAGTATTTT. Its protein product is CASSRQGVADTQYF.